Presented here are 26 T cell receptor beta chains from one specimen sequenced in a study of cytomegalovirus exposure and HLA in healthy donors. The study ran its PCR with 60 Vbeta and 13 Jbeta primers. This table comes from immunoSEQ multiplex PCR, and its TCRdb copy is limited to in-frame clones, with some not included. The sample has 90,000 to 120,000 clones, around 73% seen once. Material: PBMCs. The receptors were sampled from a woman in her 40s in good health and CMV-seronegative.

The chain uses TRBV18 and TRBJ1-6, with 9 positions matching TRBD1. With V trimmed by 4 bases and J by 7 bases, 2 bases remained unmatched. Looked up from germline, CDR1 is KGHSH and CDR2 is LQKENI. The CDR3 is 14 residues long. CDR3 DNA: TGTGCCAGCTCACGGGACAGGGAAAATTCACCCCTCCACTTT. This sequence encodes CASSRDRENSPLHF.

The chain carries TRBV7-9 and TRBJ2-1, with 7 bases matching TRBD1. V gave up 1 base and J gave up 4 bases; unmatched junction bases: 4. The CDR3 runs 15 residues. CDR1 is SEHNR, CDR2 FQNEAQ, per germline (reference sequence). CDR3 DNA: TGTGCCAGCAGCTTAGGACAGGGTTGGTACAATGAGCAGTTCTTC. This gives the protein CASSLGQGWYNEQFF.

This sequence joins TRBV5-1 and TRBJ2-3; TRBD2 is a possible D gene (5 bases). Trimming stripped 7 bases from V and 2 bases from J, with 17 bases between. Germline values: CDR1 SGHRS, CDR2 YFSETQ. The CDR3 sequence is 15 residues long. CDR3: CASQRVGETTDTQYF. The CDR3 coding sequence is TGCGCCAGCCAAAGGGTTGGGGAGACCACAGATACGCAGTATTTT.

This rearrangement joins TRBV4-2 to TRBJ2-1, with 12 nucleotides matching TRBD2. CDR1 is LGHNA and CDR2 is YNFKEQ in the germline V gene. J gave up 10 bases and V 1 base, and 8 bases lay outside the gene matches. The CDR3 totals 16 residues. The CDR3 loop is CASSQVNGLAGLEQFF. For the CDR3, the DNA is TGTGCCAGCAGCCAAGTAAACGGACTAGCGGGGCTCGAGCAGTTCTTC.

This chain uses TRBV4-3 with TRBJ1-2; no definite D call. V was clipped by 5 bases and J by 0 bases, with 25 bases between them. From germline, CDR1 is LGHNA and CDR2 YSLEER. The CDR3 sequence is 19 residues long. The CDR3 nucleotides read TGCGCCAGCAGCAACACGTTAAAGTCCCCGGGATTAGCTAACTATGGCTACACCTTC. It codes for CASSNTLKSPGLANYGYTF.

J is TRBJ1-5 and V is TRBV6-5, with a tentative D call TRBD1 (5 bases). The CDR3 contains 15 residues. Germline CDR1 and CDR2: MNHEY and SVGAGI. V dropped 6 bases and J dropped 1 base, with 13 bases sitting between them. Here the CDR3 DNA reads TGTGCCAGCAGGAGAAGCGGGGGAAGCAATCAGCCCCAGCATTTT. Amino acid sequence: CASRRSGGSNQPQHF.

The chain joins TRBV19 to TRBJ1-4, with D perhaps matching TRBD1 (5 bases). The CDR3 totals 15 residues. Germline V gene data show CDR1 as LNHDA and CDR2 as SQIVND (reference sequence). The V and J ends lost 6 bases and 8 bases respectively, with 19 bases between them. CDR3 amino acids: CASRTEGHMGEKLFF. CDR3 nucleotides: TGTGCCAGTAGGACCGAAGGACATATGGGGGAAAAACTGTTTTTT.

CDR3 sequence (DNA): TGTGCCAGCAGCTTGGTTGCGGGACTTGCTAGGAATGAGCAGTTCTTC. It encodes CASSLVAGLARNEQFF. This chain uses TRBV5-4 with TRBJ2-1; TRBD2 is a possible D gene (6 bases). The CDR3 spans 16 residues. The V and J ends lost 0 bases and 7 bases respectively, with 17 bases between them. Germline-derived CDR1 and CDR2 are SGHNT and YYREEE (reference sequence).

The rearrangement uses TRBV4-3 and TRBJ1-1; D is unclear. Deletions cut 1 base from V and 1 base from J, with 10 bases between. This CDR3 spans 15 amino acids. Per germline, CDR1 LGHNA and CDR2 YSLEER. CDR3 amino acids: CASSQGLTENTEAFF. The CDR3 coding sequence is TGCGCCAGCAGCCAAGGACTCACGGAGAACACTGAAGCTTTCTTT.

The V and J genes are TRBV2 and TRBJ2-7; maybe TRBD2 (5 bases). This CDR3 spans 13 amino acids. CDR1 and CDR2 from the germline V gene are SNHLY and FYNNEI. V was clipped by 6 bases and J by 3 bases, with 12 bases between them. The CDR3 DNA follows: TGTGCCAGCAGGCGGACTTCACGCTACGAGCAGTACTTC. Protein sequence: CASRRTSRYEQYF. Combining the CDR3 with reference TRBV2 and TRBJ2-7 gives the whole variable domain EPEVTQTPSHQVTQMGQEVILRCVPISNHLYFYWYRQILGQKVEFLVSFYNNEISEKSEIFDDQFSVERPDGSNFTLKIRSTKLEDSAMYFCASRRTSRYEQYFGPGTRLTVT.

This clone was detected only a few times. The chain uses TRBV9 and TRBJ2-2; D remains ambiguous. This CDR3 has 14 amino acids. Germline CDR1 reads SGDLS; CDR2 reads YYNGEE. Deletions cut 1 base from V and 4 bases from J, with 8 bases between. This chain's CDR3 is CASSVSSSTGELFF. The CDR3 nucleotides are TGTGCCAGCAGCGTATCAAGTAGCACCGGGGAGCTGTTTTTT.

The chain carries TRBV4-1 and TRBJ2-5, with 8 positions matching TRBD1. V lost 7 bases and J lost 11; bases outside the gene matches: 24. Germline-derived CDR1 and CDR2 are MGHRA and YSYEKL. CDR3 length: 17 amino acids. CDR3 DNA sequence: TGCGCCAGCATAACCGTAACCCATGACAGGGGCAATGGGGAGCAGTACTTC. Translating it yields CASITVTHDRGNGEQYF.

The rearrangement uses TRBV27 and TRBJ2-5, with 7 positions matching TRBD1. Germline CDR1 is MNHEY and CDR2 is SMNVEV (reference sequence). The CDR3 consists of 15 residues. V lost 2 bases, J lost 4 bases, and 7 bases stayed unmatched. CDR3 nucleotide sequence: TGTGCCAGCAGTTTAGTCCCCGACAGGGTAGAGACCCAGTACTTC. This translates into CASSLVPDRVETQYF.

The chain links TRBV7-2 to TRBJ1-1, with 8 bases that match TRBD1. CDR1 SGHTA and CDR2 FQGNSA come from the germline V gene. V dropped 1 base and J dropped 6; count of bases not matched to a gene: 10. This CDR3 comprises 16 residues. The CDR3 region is CASSLEISRGQSEAFF. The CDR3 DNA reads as TGTGCCAGCAGCTTAGAGATTAGCAGGGGGCAATCTGAAGCTTTCTTT.

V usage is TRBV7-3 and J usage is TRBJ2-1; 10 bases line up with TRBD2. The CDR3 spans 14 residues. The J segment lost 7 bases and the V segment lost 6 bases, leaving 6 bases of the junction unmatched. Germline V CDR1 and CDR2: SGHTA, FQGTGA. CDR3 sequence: CASRSGTSVNEQFF. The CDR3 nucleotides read TGTGCCAGCAGGTCCGGGACTAGCGTTAATGAGCAGTTCTTC.

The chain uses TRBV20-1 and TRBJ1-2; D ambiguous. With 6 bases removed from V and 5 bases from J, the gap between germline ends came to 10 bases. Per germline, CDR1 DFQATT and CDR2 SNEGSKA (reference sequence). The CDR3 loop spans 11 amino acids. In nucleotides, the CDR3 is TGCAGTGCAGTGTCGGGGTATGGCTACACCTTC. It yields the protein CSAVSGYGYTF.

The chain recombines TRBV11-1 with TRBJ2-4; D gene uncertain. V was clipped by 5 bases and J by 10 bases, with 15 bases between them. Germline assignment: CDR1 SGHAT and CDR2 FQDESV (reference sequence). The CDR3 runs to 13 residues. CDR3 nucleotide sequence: TGTGCCAGCAGCCCATCTGGCCGTCAGATTCAGTACTTC. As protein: CASSPSGRQIQYF.

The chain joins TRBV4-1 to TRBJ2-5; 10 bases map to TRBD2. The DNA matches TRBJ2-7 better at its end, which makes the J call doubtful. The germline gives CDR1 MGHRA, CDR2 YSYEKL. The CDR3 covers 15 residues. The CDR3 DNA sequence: TGCGCCAGCAGCCAACTAGCGGGAGCCTCCTACGAGCAGTACTTC. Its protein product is CASSQLAGASYEQYF.

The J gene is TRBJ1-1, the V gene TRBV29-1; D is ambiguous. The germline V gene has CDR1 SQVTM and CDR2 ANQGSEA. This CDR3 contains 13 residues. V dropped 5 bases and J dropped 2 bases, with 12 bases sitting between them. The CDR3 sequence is CSVLFGGNTEAFF. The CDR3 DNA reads TGCAGCGTTCTCTTTGGAGGTAACACTGAAGCTTTCTTT.

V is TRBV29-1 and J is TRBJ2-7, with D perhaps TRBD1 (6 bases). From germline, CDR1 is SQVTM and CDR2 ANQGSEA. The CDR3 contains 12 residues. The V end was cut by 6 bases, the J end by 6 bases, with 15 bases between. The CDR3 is CSVVITGSEQYF. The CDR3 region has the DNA TGCAGCGTCGTCATCACAGGGAGCGAGCAGTACTTC.

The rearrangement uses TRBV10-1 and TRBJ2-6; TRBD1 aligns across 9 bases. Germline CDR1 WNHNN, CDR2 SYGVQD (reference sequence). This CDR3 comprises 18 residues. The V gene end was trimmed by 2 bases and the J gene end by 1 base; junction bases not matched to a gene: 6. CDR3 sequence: CASSERGQGNSGANVLTF. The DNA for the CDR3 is TGCGCCAGCAGTGAGAGGGGACAGGGAAATTCTGGGGCCAACGTCCTGACTTTC.

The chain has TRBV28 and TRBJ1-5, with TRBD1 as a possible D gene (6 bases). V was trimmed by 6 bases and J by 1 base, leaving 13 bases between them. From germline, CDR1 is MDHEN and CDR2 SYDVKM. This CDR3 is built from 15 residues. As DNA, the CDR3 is TGTGCCAGCAGCCCGGACAGTTTAAGCAATCAGCCCCAGCATTTT. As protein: CASSPDSLSNQPQHF.

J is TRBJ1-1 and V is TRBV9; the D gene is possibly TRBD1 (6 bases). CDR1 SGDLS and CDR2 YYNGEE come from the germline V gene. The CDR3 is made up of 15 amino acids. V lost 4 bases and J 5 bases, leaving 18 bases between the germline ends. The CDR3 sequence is CASSPRKPTGTEAFF. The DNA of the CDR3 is TGTGCCAGCAGCCCTCGAAAACCAACAGGGACTGAAGCTTTCTTT. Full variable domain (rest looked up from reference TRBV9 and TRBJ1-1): DSGVTQTPKHLITATGQRVTLRCSPRSGDLSVYWYQQSLDQGLQFLIQYYNGEERAKGNILERFSAQQFPDLHSELNLSSLELGDSALYFCASSPRKPTGTEAFFGQGTRLTVV.

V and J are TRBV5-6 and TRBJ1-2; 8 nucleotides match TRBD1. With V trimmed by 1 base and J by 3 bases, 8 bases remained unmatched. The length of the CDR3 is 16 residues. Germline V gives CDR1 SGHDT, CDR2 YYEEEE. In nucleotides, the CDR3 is TGTGCCAGCAGCTTGTTGCGGGACAGGTTCGACTATGGCTACACCTTC. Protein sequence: CASSLLRDRFDYGYTF. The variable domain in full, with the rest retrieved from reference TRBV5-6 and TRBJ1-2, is DAGVTQSPTHLIKTRGQQVTLRCSPKSGHDTVSWYQQALGQGPQFIFQYYEEEERQRGNFPDRFSGHQFPNYSSELNVNALLLGDSALYLCASSLLRDRFDYGYTFGSGTRLTVV.

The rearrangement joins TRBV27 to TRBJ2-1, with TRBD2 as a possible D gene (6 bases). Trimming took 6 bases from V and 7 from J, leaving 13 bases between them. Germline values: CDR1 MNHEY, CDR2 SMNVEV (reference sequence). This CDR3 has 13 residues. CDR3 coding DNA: TGTGCCAGCAGCCTCGGGGGTGGGAATGAGCAGTTCTTC. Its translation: CASSLGGGNEQFF.

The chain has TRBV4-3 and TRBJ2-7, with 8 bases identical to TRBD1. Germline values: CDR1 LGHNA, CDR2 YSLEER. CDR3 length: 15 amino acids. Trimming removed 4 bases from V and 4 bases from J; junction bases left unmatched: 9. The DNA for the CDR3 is TGCGCCAGCAGCCTCGGACAGGGAAGGTTGTACGAGCAGTACTTC. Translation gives CASSLGQGRLYEQYF.